This T cell receptor beta chain emerged from a study of cytotoxic CD8 clonotypes in ibrutinib-treated CLL. On the study more broadly: About 25 partial and 2 complete responses; at median 68 months, 14 remitted, some twelve progressed. Productive templates per sample averaged roughly 230,000; productive rearrangements, approximately 93,000. Response samples were taken after a median of approximately 11 months on treatment, range 6 to 36.

Sequenced by immunoSEQ multiplex PCR; TCRdb stores in-frame clones only, minus some. This sample has around 150,000 clones, with around 80% found just once. Trimming shortened V by 6 bases and J by 8 bases, and 16 bases separated the two germline ends. CDR3 length equals 14 residues. Germline assignment: CDR1 SNHLY and CDR2 FYNNEI. The chain uses TRBV2 and TRBJ1-4; D remains unclear. The sample in question was PBMCs, obtained after 36 months of ibrutinib treatment. The receptor's source is a human donor with chronic lymphocytic leukemia. The CDR3 loop reads CASSENGLREKLFF. The CDR3 region has the DNA TGTGCCAGCAGCGAAAACGGCCTCCGCGAAAAACTGTTTTTT.